Following are 9 T cell receptor beta chains from one sample sequenced in a study of T cells expressing NK-cell markers. TCRdb processed the 5' RACE reads again and assigns one entry to each CDR3 protein, with no DNA. Its clone listing holds roughly 280,000 distinct CDR3 sequences. The sequenced sample was blood T cells: a sorted CD56 or NKG2C T cell subset, CD4+ or CD8+ T cells, or bulk PBMC T cells (not recorded which). These receptors were taken from a man younger than 30 in good health.

The V and J genes are TRBV2 and TRBJ2-3; the D call from TCRdb, TRBD2, cannot be confirmed without DNA. The CDR3 has 16 residues. Germline assignment: CDR1 SNHLY and CDR2 FYNNEI. The CDR3 is CASKPRTSGYTDTQYF.

The chain carries TRBV29-1 and TRBJ2-2; there is no DNA to check the TCRdb D call of TRBD1. This CDR3 contains 14 residues. CDR1 is SQVTM, CDR2 ANQGSEA, per germline. The CDR3: CSVAGRRGTGELFF.

The chain is built from TRBV3-1 and TRBJ2-5; the TCRdb call, TRBD1, lacks DNA for checking. Per the germline V gene, CDR1 is LGHDT and CDR2 is YNNKEL (reference sequence). CDR3 length equals 15 residues. The CDR3 is CASSQDLRGEETQYF.

The J gene is TRBJ2-3, the V gene TRBV5-5. The CDR3 spans 16 residues. Germline CDR1 is SGHKS and CDR2 is YYEKEE (reference sequence). The CDR3 reads CASSLGPNPSTDTQYF.

The genes are TRBV12-3 or TRBV12-4 and TRBJ2-6. CDR3 size: 16 residues. This CDR3 is CASSLGRLSGANVLTF.

This chain links TRBV20-1 with TRBJ2-3; no DNA is available, so the TRBD1 call from TCRdb remains unchecked. This CDR3 is 16 amino acids long. CDR1 DFQATT and CDR2 SNEGSKA come from the germline V gene (reference sequence). The CDR3 sequence is CSAPRRSSGSTDTQYF.

The V and J genes are TRBV7-2 and TRBJ1-5; the TCRdb call, TRBD1, lacks DNA for checking. Germline V lookup: CDR1 SGHTA, CDR2 FQGNSA. This CDR3 region has 15 residues. The CDR3 reads CASSTVTGRYQPQHF.

The rearrangement links TRBV20-1 to TRBJ2-7; TCRdb's D call of TRBD2 is untestable without DNA. The CDR3 covers 15 residues. Germline V CDR1 and CDR2: DFQATT, SNEGSKA (reference sequence). Here the CDR3 reads CSARDNLAGGHEQYF.

V and J are TRBV14 and TRBJ1-1. CDR3 length: 15 amino acids. The germline V gene has CDR1 SGHDN and CDR2 FVKESK. This CDR3 is CASSQVSGGNTEAFF. Full variable domain (rest looked up from reference TRBV14 and TRBJ1-1): EAGVTQFPSHSVIEKGQTVTLRCDPISGHDNLYWYRRVMGKEIKFLLHFVKESKQDESGMPNNRFLAERTGGTYSTLKVQPAELEDSGVYFCASSQVSGGNTEAFFGQGTRLTVV.